The following is a T cell receptor (beta chain) sequence with its context. CDR3 length equals 15 residues. CDR1 is SGHRS, CDR2 YFSETQ, per germline. This specimen belongs to a study of blood T cells in healthy people across ages. PCR was performed a second time for roughly 6 to 12 cycles using a sample-barcoded 5' primer and a J-beta primer mix. Each CDR3 protein gets one entry after TCRdb re-called the 5' RACE reads with MiXCR. The sample has about 970,000 distinct CDR3 sequences, roughly half seen once. Sequencing was carried out using blood. The gene calls are TRBV5-1 and TRBJ2-7; TRBD1 matches 7 bases. The end of the DNA fits TRBJ2-5 better, so the J call may be wrong. The sequence was collected from a woman in her sixties in good health. CDR3 amino acids: CASSPTGALQETQYF. The CDR3 coding sequence is TGCGCCAGCAGCCCCACAGGGGCCCTACAAGAGACCCAGTACTTC.